The present TCR beta chain was sequenced within a study of cytomegalovirus exposure and HLA in healthy donors. Study conclusions and caveats: The study found most TCR sequences rare, yet found some public TCRs in many donors. A list of approximately 160 TCR beta chains associated with cytomegalovirus was given.

For this clone: Antigen unknown.

The donors were part of the roughly 120-subject validation cohort, which stood apart from the approximately 700-subject first cohort. Using immunoSEQ multiplex PCR, the repertoire was profiled, and TCRdb retains in-frame clones only, with some absent. This table has some 75,000 clones, about 96% appearing once. The CDR3 is 18 amino acids. Trimming cost V 0 bases and J 0 bases; bases outside gene matches: 7. Germline values: CDR1 LNHDA, CDR2 SQIVND (reference sequence). Sequenced sample: PBMCs. The chain joins TRBV19 to TRBJ2-7, with 11 nucleotides matching TRBD2. This TCR was recovered from a woman younger than 35 in good health and CMV-seronegative. CDR3 amino acids: CASSIEGLAATYSYEQYF. DNA of the CDR3: TGTGCCAGTAGTATAGAGGGACTAGCGGCTACCTACTCCTACGAGCAGTACTTC.